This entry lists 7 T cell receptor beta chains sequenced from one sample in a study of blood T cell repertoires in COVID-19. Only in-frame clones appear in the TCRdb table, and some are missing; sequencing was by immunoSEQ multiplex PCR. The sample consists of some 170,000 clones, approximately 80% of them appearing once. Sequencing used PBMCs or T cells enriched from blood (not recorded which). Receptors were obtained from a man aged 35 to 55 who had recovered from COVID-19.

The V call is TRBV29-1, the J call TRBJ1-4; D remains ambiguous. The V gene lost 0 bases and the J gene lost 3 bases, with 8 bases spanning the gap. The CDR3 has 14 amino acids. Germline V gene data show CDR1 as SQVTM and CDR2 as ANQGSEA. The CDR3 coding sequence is TGCAGCGTTGAAGACGGGTCAGCTAATGAAAAACTGTTTTTT. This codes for CSVEDGSANEKLFF. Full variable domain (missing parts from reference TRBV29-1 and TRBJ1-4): SAVISQKPSRDICQRGTSLTIQCQVDSQVTMMFWYRQQPGQSLTLIATANQGSEATYESGFVIDKFPISRPNLTFSTLTVSNMSPEDSSIYLCSVEDGSANEKLFFGSGTQLSVL.

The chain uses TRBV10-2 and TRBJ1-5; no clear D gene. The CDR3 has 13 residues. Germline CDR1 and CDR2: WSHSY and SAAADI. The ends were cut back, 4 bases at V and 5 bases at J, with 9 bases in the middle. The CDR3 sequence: CASSVGLDQPQHF. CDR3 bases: TGCGCCAGCAGTGTCGGGTTGGATCAGCCCCAGCATTTT.

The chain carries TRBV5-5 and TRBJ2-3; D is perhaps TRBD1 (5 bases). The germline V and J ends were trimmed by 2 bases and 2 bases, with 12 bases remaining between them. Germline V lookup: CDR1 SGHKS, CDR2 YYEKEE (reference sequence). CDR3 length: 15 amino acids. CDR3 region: CASSFFGRDTDTQYF. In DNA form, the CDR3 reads TGTGCCAGCAGCTTCTTTGGCAGGGACACAGATACGCAGTATTTT.

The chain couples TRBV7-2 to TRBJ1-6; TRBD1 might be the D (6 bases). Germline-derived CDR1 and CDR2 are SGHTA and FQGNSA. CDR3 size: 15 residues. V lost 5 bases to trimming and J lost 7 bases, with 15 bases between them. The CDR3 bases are TGTGCCAGCAGCGCGCTGACAGGAAGGAATTCACCCCTCCACTTT. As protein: CASSALTGRNSPLHF.

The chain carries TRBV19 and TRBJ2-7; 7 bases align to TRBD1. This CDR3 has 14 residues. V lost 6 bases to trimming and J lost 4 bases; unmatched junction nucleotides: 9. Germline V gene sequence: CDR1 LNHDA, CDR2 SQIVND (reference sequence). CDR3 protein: CASSLRDRDYEQYF. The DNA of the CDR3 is TGTGCCAGTAGCCTCCGAGACAGGGATTACGAGCAGTACTTC.

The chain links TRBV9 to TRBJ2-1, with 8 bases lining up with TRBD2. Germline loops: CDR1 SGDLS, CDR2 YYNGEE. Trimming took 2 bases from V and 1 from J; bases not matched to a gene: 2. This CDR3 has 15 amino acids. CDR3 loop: CASSVGLASYNEQFF. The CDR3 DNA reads TGTGCCAGCAGCGTTGGACTAGCATCCTACAATGAGCAGTTCTTC.

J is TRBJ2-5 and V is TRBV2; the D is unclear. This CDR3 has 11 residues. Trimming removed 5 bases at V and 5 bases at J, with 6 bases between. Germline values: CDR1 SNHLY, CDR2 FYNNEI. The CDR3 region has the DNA TGTGCCAGCAGTTACGGGGAGACCCAGTACTTC. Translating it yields CASSYGETQYF. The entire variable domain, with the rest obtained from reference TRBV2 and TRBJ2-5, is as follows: EPEVTQTPSHQVTQMGQEVILRCVPISNHLYFYWYRQILGQKVEFLVSFYNNEISEKSEIFDDQFSVERPDGSNFTLKIRSTKLEDSAMYFCASSYGETQYFGPGTRLLVL.